The subject of this entry is one TCR beta chain. This specimen comes from a study of T cell responses to AZD1222 COVID-19 vaccine. Libraries were prepared by immunoSEQ multiplex PCR; TCRdb keeps only in-frame clonotypes and omits some of them. The sample carries some 96,000 clones, 87% recorded once. The origin of this receptor is an adult in good health. The sample in question was peripheral blood, obtained on day 0 of AZD1222 vaccination.

CDR3 loop: CASSLDAQSSYNSPLHF. The CDR3 bases are TGTGCCAGCAGCCTCGACGCACAGAGCTCCTATAATTCACCCCTCCACTTT. The chain couples TRBV4-2 to TRBJ1-6; D is ambiguous. Trimming pared 4 bases from V and 0 bases from J, leaving 13 bases between. This CDR3 has 17 amino acids. Germline assignment: CDR1 LGHNA and CDR2 YNFKEQ.